This T cell receptor (beta chain) comes out of a study of cytomegalovirus exposure and HLA in healthy donors. General study findings and limits: According to the study, approximately 150 TCR beta chains were cytomegalovirus-associated.

PCR employed 60 Vbeta and 13 Jbeta primers. Sequenced by immunoSEQ multiplex PCR; TCRdb stores in-frame clones only, minus some. The sample holds about 140,000 clones, about 80% seen once. This CDR3 spans 16 amino acids. Losses at the gene ends were 6 bases for V and 5 bases for J; bases not matched to a gene: 13. Germline CDR1 reads SNHLY; CDR2 reads FYNNEI. About this clone itself: Its antigen is not identified.

The receptor was isolated from a woman younger than 30 in good health and CMV-seropositive. The sample taken for sequencing was PBMCs. This chain uses TRBV2 with TRBJ1-5; 7 bases line up with TRBD1. CDR3 residues: CASRARTGTGYQPQHF. The CDR3 DNA sequence: TGTGCCAGCAGGGCCCGGACAGGCACGGGGTATCAGCCCCAGCATTTT.